The sequence of this T cell receptor (beta chain) was determined in a study of cytomegalovirus exposure and HLA in healthy donors. Study-wide results and limits: Sequencing likely caused a cluster of highly shared sequence variants. Published work reported that the classifier diagnosed cytomegalovirus status with high specificity and sensitivity. A missense variant in DCLRE1C was later tied to TCR beta V- and J-gene trimming.

Use of 60 Vbeta and 13 Jbeta primers characterized the PCR. TCRdb's table, derived via immunoSEQ multiplex PCR, lists solely in-frame clones and lacks some. The sample holds around 190,000 clones, almost 85% seen once. V lost 7 bases, J lost 7 bases, and 13 bases stayed unmatched. This CDR3 is built from 15 residues. The germline CDR1 and CDR2 sequences are MDHEN and SYDVKM. As to this clone: Its antigen is as yet unknown.

The sample consisted of PBMCs. The sequence came from a woman aged 50 to 65 in good health and CMV-seronegative. The chain links TRBV28 to TRBJ2-7, with 10 bases identical to TRBD1. CDR3 DNA sequence: TGTGCCAGCACTCTGAACCGACAGGGGGCTCGGGAGCAGTACTTC. This sequence encodes CASTLNRQGAREQYF.